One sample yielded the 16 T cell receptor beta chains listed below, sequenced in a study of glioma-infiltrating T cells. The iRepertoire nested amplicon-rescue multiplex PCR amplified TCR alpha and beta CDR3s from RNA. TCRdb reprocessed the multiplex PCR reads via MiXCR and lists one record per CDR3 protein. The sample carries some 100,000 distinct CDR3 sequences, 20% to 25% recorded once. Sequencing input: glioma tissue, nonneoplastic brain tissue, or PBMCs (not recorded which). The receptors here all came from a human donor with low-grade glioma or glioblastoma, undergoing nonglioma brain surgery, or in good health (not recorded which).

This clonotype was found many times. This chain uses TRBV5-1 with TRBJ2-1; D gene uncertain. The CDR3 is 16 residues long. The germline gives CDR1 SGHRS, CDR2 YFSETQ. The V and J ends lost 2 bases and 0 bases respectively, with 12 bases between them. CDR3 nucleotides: TGCGCCAGCAGCTTCCCTATAGCAAGCTCCTACAATGAGCAGTTCTTC. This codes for CASSFPIASSYNEQFF.

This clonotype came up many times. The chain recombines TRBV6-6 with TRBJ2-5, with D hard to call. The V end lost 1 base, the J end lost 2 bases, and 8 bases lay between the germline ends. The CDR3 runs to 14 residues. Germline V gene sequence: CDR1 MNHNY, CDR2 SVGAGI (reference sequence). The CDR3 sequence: CASSYLVPQETQYF. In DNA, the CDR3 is TGTGCCAGCAGTTACTTGGTTCCACAAGAGACCCAGTACTTC.

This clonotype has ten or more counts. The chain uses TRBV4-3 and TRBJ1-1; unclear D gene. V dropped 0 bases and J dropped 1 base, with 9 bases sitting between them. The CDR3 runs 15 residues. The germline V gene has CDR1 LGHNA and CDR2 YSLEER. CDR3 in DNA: TGCGCCAGCAGCCAAGATCCCCGAGCGAACACTGAAGCTTTCTTT. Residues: CASSQDPRANTEAFF.

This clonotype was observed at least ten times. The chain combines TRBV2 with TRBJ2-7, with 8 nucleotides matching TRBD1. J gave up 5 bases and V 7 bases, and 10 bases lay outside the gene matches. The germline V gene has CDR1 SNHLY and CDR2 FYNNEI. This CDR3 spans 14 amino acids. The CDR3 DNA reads TGTGCCAGCATACGGGGCAGACAGGGGCACGAGCAGTACTTC. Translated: CASIRGRQGHEQYF.

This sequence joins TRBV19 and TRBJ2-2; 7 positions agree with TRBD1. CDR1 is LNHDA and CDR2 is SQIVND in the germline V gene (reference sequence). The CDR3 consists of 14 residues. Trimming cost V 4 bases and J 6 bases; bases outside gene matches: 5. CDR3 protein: CASSRGQVPGELFF. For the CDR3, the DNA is TGTGCCAGTAGTAGAGGACAGGTCCCCGGGGAGCTGTTTTTT.

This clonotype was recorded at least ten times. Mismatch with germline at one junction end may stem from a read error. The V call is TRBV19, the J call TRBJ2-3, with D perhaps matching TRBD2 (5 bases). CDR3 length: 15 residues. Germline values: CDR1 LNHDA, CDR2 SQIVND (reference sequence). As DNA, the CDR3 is TGTGCCAGTAGTCGGGATGGAGGTCGCACGGATACGCAGTATTTT. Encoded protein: CASSRDGGRTDTQYF.

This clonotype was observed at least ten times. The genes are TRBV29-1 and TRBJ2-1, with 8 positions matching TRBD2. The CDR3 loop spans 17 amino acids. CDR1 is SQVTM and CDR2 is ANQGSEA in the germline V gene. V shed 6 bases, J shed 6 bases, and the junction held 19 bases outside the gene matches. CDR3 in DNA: TGCAGCGTCGCCTCCAGAGTATCGGGACTAGTCCCCAATGAGCAGTTCTTC. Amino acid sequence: CSVASRVSGLVPNEQFF.

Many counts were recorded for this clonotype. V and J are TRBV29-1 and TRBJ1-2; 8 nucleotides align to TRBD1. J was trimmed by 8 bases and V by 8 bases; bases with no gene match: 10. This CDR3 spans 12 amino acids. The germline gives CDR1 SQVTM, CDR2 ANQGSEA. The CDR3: CSFESGQEGYTF. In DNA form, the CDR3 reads TGCAGCTTCGAATCGGGACAGGAGGGCTACACCTTC.

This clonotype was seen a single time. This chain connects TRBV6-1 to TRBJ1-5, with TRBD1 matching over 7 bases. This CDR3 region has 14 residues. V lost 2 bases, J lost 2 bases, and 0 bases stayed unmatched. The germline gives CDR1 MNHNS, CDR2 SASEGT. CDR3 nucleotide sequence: TGTGCCAGCAGTGAACAGGGGGGCAATCAGCCCCAGCATTTT. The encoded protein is CASSEQGGNQPQHF.

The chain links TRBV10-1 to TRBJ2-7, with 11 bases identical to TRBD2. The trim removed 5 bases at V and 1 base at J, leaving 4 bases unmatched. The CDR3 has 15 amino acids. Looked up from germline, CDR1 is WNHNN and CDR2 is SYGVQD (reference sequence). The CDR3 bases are TGCGCCAGCAGTCCCCGACTAGCGGGGTCCTACGAGCAGTACTTC. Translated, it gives CASSPRLAGSYEQYF.

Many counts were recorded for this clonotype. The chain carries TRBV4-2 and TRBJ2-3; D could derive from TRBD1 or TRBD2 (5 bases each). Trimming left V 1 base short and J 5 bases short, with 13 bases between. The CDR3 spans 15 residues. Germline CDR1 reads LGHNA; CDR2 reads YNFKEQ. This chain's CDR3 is CASSQAKLGGDTQYF. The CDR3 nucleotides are TGTGCCAGCAGCCAAGCTAAGCTTGGGGGAGATACGCAGTATTTT.

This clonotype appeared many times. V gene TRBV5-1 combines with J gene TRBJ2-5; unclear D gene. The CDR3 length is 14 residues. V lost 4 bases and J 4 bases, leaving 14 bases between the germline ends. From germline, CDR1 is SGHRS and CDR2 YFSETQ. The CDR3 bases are TGCGCCAGCAGCGTCACGACGAGCGTAGAGACCCAGTACTTC. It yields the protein CASSVTTSVETQYF.

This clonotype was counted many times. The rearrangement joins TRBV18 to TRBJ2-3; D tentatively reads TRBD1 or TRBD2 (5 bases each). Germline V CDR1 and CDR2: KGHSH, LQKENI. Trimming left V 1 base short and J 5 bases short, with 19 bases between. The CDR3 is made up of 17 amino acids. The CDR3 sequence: CASSPQPPGTLGDTQYF. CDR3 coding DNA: TGTGCCAGCTCACCACAACCACCCGGGACCCTTGGAGATACGCAGTATTTT. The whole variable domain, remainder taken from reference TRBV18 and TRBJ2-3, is NAGVMQNPRHLVRRRGQEARLRCSPMKGHSHVYWYRQLPEEGLKFMVYLQKENIIDESGMPKERFSAEFPKEGPSILRIQQVVRGDSAAYFCASSPQPPGTLGDTQYFGPGTRLTVL.

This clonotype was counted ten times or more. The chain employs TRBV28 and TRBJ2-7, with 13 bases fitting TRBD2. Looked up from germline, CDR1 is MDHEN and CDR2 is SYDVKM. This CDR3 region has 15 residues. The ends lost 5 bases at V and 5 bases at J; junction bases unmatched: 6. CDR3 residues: CASSPRTSGRHEQYF. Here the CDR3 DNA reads TGTGCCAGCAGTCCCCGGACTAGCGGGAGACACGAGCAGTACTTC.

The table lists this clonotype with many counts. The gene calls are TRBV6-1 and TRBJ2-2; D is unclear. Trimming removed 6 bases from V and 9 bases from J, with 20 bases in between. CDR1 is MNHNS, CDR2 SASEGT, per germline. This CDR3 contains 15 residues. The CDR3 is CASSPEPPRNRELFF. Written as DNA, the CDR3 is TGTGCCAGCAGCCCCGAGCCCCCAAGAAACAGGGAGCTGTTTTTT.

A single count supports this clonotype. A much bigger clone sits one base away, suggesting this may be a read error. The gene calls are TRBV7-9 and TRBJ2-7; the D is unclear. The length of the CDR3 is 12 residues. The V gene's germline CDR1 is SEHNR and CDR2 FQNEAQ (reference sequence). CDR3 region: CASSLPRNERYF. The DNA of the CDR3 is TGTGCCAGCAGCCTCCCTAGGAACGAGCGGTACTTC. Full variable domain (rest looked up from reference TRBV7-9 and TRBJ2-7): DTGVSQNPRHKITKRGQNVTFRCDPISEHNRLYWYRQTLGQGPEFLTYFQNEAQLEKSRLLSDRFSAERPKGSFSTLEIQRTEQGDSAMYLCASSLPRNERYFGPGTRLTVT.